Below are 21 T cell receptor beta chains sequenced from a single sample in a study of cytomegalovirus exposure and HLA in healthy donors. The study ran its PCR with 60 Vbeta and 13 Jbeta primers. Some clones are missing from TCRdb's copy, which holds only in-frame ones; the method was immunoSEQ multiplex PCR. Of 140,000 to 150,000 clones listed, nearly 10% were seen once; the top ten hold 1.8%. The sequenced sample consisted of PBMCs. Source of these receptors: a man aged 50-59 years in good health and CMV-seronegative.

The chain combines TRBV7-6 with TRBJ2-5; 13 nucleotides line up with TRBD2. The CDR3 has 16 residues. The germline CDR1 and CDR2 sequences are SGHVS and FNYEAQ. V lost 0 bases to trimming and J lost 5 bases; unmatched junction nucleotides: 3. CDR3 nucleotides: TGTGCCAGCAGCTTAGCACTAGCGGGGGGGCAGGAGACCCAGTACTTC. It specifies CASSLALAGGQETQYF.

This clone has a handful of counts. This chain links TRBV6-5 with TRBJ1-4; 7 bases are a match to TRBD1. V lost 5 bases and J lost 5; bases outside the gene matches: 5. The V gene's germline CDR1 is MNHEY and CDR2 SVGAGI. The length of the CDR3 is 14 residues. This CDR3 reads CASSTGTANEKLFF. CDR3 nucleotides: TGTGCCAGCAGTACCGGGACAGCCAATGAAAAACTGTTTTTT.

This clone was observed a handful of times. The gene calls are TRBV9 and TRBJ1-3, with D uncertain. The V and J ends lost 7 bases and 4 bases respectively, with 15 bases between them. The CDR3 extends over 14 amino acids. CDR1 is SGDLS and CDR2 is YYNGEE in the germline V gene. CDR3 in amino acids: CASSTTAAGNTIYF. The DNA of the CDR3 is TGTGCCAGCTCCACCACTGCTGCAGGAAACACCATATATTTT.

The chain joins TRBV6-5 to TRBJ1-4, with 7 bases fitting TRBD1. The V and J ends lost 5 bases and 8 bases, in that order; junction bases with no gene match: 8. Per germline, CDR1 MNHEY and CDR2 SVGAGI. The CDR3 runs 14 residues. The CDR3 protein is CASSMTGWGEKLFF. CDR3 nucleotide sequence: TGTGCCAGCAGTATGACAGGGTGGGGAGAAAAACTGTTTTTT.

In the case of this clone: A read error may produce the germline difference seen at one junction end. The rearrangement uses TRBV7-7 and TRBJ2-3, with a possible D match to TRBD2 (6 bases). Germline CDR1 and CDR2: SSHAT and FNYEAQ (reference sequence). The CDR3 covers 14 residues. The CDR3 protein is CASSAGPSTDTQYF. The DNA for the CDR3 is TGTGCTAGCAGCGCGGGGCCTAGCACAGATACGCAGTATTTT.

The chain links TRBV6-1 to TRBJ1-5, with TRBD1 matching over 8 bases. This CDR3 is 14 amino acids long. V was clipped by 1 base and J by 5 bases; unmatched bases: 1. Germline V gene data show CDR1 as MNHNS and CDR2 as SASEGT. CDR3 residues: CASSEGTGYQPQHF. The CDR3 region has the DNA TGTGCCAGCAGTGAAGGGACAGGGTATCAGCCCCAGCATTTT.

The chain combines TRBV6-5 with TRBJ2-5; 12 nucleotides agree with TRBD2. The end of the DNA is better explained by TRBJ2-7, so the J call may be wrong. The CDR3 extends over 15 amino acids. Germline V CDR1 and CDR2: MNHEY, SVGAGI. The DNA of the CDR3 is TGTGCCAGCAGGCCTAGCGGGGGGGCTTCCTACGAGCAGTACTTC. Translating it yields CASRPSGGASYEQYF.

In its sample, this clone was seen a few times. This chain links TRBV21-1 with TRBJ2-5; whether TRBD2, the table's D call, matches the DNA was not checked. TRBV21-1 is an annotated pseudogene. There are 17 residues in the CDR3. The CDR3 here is CASSSPFSGGIQETQYF. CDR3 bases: TGTGCCAGCAGCTCCCCGTTCAGCGGGGGGATCCAAGAGACCCAGTACTTC.

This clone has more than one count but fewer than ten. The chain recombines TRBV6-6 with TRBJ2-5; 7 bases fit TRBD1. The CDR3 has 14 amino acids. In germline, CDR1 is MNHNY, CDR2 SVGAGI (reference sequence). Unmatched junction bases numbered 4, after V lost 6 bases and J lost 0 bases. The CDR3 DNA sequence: TGTGCCAGCAGCCCGACAGGGCACCAAGAGACCCAGTACTTC. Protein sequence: CASSPTGHQETQYF.

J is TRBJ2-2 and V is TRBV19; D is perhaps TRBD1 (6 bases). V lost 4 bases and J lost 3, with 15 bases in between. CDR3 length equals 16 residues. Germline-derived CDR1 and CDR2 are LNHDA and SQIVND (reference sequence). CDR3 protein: CASSNTGSDHTGELFF. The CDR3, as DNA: TGTGCCAGTAGTAATACAGGGTCTGATCACACCGGGGAGCTGTTTTTT.

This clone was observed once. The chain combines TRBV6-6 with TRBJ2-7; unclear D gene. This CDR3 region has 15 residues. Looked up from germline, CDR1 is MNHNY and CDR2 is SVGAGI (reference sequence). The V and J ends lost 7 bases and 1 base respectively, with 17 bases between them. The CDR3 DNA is TGTGCCAGCAACTATGATGGGTGGTTGTCCTACGAGCAGTACTTC. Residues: CASNYDGWLSYEQYF.

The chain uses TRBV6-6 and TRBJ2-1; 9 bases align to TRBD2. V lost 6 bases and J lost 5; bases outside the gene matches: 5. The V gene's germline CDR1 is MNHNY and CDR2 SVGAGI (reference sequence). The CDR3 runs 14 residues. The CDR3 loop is CASRPSGRNNEQFF. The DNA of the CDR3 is TGTGCCAGCAGACCAAGCGGGAGGAACAATGAGCAGTTCTTC.

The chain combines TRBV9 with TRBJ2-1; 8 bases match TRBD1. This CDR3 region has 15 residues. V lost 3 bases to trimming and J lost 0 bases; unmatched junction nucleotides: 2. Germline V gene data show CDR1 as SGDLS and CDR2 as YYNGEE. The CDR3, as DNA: TGTGCCAGCAGCGCGACAGGGGACTCCTACAATGAGCAGTTCTTC. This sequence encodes CASSATGDSYNEQFF.

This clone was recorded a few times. In nucleotides, the CDR3 is TGTGCCAGCAGCGTGGACAATTATGGCTACACCTTC. This sequence encodes CASSVDNYGYTF. The chain recombines TRBV11-1 with TRBJ1-2, with D tentatively TRBD1 (5 bases). The CDR3 totals 12 residues. Trimming shortened V by 5 bases and J by 5 bases, and 9 bases separated the two germline ends. CDR1 is SGHAT and CDR2 is FQDESV in the germline V gene (reference sequence).

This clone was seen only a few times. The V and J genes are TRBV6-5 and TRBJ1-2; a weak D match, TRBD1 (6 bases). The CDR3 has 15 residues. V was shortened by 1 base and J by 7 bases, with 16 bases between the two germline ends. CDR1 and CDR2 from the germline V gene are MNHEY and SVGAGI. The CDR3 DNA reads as TGTGCCAGCAGTTACTTACAGGGTCTATCTGCTGGCTACACCTTC. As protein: CASSYLQGLSAGYTF.

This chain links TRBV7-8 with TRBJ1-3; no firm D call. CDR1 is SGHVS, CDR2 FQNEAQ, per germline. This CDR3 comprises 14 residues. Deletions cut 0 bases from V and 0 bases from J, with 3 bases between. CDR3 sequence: CASSLALSGNTIYF. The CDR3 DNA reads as TGTGCCAGCAGCTTAGCCCTCTCTGGAAACACCATATATTTT. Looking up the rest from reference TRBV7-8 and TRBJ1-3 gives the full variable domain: GAGVSQSPRYKVAKRGQDVALRCDPISGHVSLFWYQQALGQGPEFLTYFQNEAQLDKSGLPSDRFFAERPEGSVSTLKIQRTQQEDSAVYLCASSLALSGNTIYFGEGSWLTVV.

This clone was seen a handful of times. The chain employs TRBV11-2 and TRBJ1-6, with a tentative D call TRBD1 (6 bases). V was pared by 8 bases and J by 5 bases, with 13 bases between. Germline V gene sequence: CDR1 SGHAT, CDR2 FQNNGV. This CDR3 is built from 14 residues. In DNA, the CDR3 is TGTGCCAGCTCCATCCAGGGGAATAATTCACCCCTCCACTTT. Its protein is CASSIQGNNSPLHF.

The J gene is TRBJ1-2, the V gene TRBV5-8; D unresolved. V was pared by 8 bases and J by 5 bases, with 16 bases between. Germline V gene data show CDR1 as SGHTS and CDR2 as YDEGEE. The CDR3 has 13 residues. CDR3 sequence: CASFGLSSYGYTF. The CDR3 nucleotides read TGTGCCAGTTTCGGACTGTCGTCTTATGGCTACACCTTC.

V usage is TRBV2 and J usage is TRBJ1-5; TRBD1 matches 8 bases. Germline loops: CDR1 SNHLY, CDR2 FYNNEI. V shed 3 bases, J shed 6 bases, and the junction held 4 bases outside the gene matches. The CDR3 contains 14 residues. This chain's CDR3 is CASSDRGPTQPQHF. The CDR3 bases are TGTGCCAGCAGTGACAGGGGGCCAACTCAGCCCCAGCATTTT.

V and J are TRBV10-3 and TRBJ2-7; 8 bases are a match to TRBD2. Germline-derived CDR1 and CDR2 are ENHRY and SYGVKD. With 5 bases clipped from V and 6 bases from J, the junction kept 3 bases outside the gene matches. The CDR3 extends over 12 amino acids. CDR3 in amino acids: CAISRAGGEQYF. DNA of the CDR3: TGTGCCATCAGTCGTGCGGGAGGCGAGCAGTACTTC.

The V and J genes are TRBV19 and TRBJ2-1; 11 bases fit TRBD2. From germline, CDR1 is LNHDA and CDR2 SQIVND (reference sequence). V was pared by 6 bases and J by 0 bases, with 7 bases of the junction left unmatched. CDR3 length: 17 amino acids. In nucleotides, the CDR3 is TGTGCCAGTAGCCCTACTAGCGGGGGCGACTCCTACAATGAGCAGTTCTTC. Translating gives CASSPTSGGDSYNEQFF.